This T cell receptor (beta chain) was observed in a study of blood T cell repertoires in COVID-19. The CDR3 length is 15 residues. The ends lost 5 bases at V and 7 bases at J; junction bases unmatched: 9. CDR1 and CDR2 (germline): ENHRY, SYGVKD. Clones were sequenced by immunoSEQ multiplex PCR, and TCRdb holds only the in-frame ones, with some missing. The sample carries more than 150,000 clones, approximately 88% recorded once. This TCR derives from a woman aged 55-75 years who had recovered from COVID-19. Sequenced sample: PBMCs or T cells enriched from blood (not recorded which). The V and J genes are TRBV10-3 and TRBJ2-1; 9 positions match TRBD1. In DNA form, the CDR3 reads TGTGCCATCAGTTCTACAGGGGGCGCTGAGAATGAGCAGTTCTTC. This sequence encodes CAISSTGGAENEQFF.